The T cell receptor (beta chain) described here comes from a study of neoadjuvant anti-PD-1 for oral cavity cancer. Study overall: Patients without progression got a fourth dose around day 43.

Analysis of PBMCs was direct, with no culture step. This CDR3 region has 14 residues. Germline loops: CDR1 SGHTA, CDR2 FQGNSA. The germline V and J ends were trimmed by 7 bases and 1 base, with 13 bases remaining between them. Profiling relied on immunoSEQ multiplex PCR, and the TCRdb table lists in-frame clones only, not all of them. The data show 14,000 to 15,000 clones, with 55% to 75% seen just once and less than 3.5% held by the top ten. The rearrangement uses TRBV7-2 and TRBJ1-2; D not certain. This clonotype was sampled from a person aged 35-79 years with oral cavity squamous cell carcinoma. The source was PBMCs, collected before nivolumab (anti-PD-1) treatment. The CDR3 DNA is TGTGCCAGCACCTACCCTGGGGTTAACTATGGCTACACCTTC. It codes for CASTYPGVNYGYTF.